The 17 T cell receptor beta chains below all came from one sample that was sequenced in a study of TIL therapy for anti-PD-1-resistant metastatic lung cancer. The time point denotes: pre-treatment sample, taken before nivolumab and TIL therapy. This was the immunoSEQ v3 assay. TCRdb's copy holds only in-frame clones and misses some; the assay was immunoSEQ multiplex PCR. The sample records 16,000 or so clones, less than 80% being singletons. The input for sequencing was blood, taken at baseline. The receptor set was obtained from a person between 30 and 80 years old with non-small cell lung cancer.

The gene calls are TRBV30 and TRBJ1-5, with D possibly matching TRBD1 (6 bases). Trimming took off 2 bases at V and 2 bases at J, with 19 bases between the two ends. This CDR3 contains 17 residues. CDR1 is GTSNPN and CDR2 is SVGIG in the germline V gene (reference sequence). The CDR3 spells CAWSSQLRAGGNQPQHF. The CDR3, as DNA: TGTGCCTGGAGTAGCCAGCTTCGGGCAGGGGGCAATCAGCCCCAGCATTTT.

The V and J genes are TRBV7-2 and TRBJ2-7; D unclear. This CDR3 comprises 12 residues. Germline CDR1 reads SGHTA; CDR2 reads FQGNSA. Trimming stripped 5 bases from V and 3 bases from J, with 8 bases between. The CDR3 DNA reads TGTGCCAGCAGCCTGAGTTTCTACGAGCAGTACTTC. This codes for CASSLSFYEQYF. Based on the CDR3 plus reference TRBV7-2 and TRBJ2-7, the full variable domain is GAGVSQSPSNKVTEKGKDVELRCDPISGHTALYWYRQSLGQGLEFLIYFQGNSAPDKSGLPSDRFSAERTGGSVSTLTIQRTQQEDSAVYLCASSLSFYEQYFGPGTRLTVT.

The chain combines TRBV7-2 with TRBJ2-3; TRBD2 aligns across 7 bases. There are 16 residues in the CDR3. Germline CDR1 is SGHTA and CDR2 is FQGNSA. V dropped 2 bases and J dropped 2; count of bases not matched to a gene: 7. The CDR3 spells CASSLQAGTVTDTQYF. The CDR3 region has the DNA TGTGCCAGCAGCTTACAAGCGGGGACTGTCACAGATACGCAGTATTTT.

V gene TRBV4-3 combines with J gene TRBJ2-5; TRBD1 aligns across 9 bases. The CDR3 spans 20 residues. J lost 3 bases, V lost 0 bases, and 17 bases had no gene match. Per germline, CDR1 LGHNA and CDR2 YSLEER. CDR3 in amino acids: CASSQDFRPGTGSRKETQYF. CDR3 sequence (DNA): TGCGCCAGCAGCCAAGATTTTCGTCCCGGGACAGGGTCACGGAAAGAGACCCAGTACTTC.

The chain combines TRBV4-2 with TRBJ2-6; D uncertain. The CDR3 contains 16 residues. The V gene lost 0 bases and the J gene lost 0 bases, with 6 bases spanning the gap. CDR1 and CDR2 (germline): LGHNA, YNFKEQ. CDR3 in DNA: TGTGCCAGCAGCCAAGAAGGTCCCTCTGGGGCCAACGTCCTGACTTTC. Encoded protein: CASSQEGPSGANVLTF.

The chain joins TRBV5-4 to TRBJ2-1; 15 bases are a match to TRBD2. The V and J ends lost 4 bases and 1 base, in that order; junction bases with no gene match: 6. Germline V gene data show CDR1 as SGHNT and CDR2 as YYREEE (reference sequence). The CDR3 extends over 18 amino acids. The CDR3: CASSRTSGGAGSYNEQFF. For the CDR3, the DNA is TGTGCCAGCAGCAGGACTAGCGGGGGGGCCGGGTCCTACAATGAGCAGTTCTTC.

CDR3 protein: CASSWAGGSDSNQPQHF. The DNA for the CDR3 is TGTGCCAGCAGCTGGGCAGGGGGTTCGGATAGCAATCAGCCCCAGCATTTT. The chain carries TRBV7-9 and TRBJ1-5, with TRBD1 matching 7 bases. The germline V gene has CDR1 SEHNR and CDR2 FQNEAQ (reference sequence). The V segment lost 4 bases and the J segment 0 bases; nucleotides outside the gene matches: 9. CDR3 length: 17 amino acids.

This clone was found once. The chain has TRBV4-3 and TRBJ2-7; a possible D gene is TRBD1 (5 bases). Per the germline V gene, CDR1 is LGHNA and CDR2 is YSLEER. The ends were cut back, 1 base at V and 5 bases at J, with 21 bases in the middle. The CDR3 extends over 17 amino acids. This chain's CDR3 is CASSQGLDILVRHEQYF. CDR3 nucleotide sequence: TGCGCCAGCAGCCAAGGACTGGACATATTAGTGAGGCACGAGCAGTACTTC.

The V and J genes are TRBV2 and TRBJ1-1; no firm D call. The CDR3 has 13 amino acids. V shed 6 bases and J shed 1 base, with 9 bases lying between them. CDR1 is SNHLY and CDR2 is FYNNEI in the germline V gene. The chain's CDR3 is CASRMGGNTEAFF. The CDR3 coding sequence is TGTGCCAGCAGGATGGGAGGGAACACTGAAGCTTTCTTT.

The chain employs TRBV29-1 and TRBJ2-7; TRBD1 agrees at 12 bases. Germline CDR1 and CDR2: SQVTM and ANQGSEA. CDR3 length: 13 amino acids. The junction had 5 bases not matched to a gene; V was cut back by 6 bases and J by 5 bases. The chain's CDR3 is CSVTGQGADEQYF. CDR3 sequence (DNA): TGCAGCGTGACGGGACAGGGGGCAGACGAGCAGTACTTC.

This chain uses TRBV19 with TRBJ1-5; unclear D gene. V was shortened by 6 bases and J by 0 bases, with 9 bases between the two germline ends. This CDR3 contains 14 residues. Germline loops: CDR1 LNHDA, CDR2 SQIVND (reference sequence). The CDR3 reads CASRADYSNQPQHF. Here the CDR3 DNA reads TGTGCCAGTAGGGCAGACTATAGCAATCAGCCCCAGCATTTT.

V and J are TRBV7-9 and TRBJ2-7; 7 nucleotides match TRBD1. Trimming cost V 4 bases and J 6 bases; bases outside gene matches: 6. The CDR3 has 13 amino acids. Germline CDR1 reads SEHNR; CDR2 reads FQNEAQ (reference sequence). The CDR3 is CASSSRQGGEQYF. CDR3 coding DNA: TGTGCCAGCAGCTCCAGACAGGGCGGCGAGCAGTACTTC.

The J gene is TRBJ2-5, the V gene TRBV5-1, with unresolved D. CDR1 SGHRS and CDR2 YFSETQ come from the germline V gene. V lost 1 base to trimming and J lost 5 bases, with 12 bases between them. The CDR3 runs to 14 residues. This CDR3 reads CASSLNGPEETQYF. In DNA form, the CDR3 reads TGCGCCAGCAGCTTGAATGGCCCCGAGGAGACCCAGTACTTC. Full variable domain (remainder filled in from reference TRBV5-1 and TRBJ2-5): KAGVTQTPRYLIKTRGQQVTLSCSPISGHRSVSWYQQTPGQGLQFLFEYFSETQRNKGNFPGRFSGRQFSNSRSEMNVSTLELGDSALYLCASSLNGPEETQYFGPGTRLLVL.

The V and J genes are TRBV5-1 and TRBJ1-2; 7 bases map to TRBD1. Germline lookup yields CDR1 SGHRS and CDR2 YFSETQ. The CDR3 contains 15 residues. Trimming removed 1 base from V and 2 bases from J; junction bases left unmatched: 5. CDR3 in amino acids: CASSLMNRGNYGYTF. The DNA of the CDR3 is TGCGCCAGCAGCTTGATGAACAGGGGAAACTATGGCTACACCTTC.

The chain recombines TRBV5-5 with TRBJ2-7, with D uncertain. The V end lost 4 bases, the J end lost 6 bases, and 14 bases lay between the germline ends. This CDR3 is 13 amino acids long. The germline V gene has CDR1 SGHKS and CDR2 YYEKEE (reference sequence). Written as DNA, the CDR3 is TGTGCCAGCAGCCCGGACGTATTGGGCGAGCAGTACTTC. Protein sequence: CASSPDVLGEQYF.

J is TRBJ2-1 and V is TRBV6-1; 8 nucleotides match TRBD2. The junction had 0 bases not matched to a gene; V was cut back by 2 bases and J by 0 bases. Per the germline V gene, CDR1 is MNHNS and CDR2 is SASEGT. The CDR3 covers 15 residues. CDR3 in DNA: TGTGCCAGCAGTGAACTAGCGGGCTCCTACAATGAGCAGTTCTTC. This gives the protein CASSELAGSYNEQFF.

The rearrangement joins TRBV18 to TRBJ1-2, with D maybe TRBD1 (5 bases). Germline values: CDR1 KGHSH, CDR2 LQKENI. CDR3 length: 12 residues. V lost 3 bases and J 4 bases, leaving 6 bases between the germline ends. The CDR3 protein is CASSPDIYGYTF. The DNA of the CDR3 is TGTGCCAGCTCACCGGACATCTATGGCTACACCTTC.